This T cell receptor (beta chain) emerged from a study of blood T cells in healthy people across ages (dated by TCRdb to between 2015 and 2017). About the investigation overall: In model experiments, template switching captured about one uniquely barcoded TCR beta cDNA molecule for every two T cells. Using deep sequencing normalized with unique cDNA molecular identifiers, the study measured how TCR beta repertoire diversity changes with age. The study analyzed two additional independent replicas of 1 million unique cDNA reads from the same blood draw for two donors, one aged 18 to 30 and one aged 80 or older. To avoid experimental bias, donors of different ages were randomly spread across the sequencing lanes. The donors were divided into four age groups: young (average roughly 15 years), middle-aged (about 39), aged (approximately 62) and long-lived (roughly 82). Overall study outcomes, separate from this receptor: The long-lived group showed more naive CD4+ T cells, fewer expanded clones and increased TCR diversity than the aged group, suggesting age selection. A strong correlation was found between observed TCR beta diversity and the percentage of naive T cells measured by flow cytometry. As age increased, observed TCR beta diversity per million T cells dropped in a roughly linear way, and a significant reduction was already evident by age around 41. Since profiling was done on bulk unsorted PBMCs, naive and antigen-experienced compartments could not be conclusively compared. Total diversity estimates from one million sequenced T cells were considered lower bounds and underestimates. Because donor CMV infection status was unknown, age-related changes in expanded clonotypes were potentially confounded.

The roughly 39 donors, aged roughly 6 to 100 years, were systemically healthy Caucasian individuals from Russia. Approximately 9 milliliters of peripheral blood were collected from each donor into EDTA-treated Vacutainer tubes. PBMCs were isolated by Ficoll-Paque density-gradient centrifugation, with at least 6 million obtained per sample. Total RNA, at least 5 micrograms per sample, was extracted from PBMCs with Trizol reagent. For every donor, flow cytometry on a PBMC aliquot measured the percentage of naive CD45RAhigh/CD27high T cells. This clonotype has ten or more counts. What this receptor recognizes is not known. Germline and junction disagree at one end, which may indicate a read error. The germline V gene supplies CDR1 SGDLS and CDR2 YYNGEE. The CDR3, from cysteine to phenylalanine, totals 15 residues. The CDR3 DNA has 45 bases and is translated from base 1. The protocol used for the library was 5' RACE. TCRdb lists the instrument as Illumina HiSeq 2500. A second roughly 6 to 11 cycle PCR used a sample-barcoded 5' primer and a J-beta primer mix. Each TCR beta cDNA molecule received a unique molecular identifier from a template-switch 5' adaptor carrying 12 random nucleotides. Each sample yielded at least 2.5 million CDR3-containing paired-end reads. First-strand cDNA was synthesized from all RNA with the Mint cDNA synthesis kit, primed by a TRBC-specific oligonucleotide. Following uracil-DNA glycosylase treatment, all cDNA underwent a first 18-cycle PCR with the universal primers M1SS and BC2_uni_R. Regarding the original processing steps: Normalization of each sample was performed by random selection of 1 million high-quality reads, each carrying a distinct molecular identifier. Reads with shared molecular identifiers were discarded instead of being binned into consensus sequences. MiTCR, set to a Q25 quality threshold and the strictest error-elimination algorithm, was used for CDR3 identification, clonotype clustering and error correction. A nonparametric unseen species model using Euler transformation provided a lower-bound estimate of total TCR beta diversity. TCRdb reanalyzed the raw reads on its own, using fastp at Q25 for trimming and MiXCR for clone calling, and kept in-frame beta chains. All rows with the same CDR3 protein become a single entry with the most common DNA and genes. In this record, the V and J calls reflect TCRdb's handling and not the investigators' own analysis. The sample includes around 1.1 million distinct CDR3 sequences, with more than 30% observed a single time. Approximately 14% of the sample belongs to the ten largest clones.

The V gene is TRBV9 and the J gene is TRBJ2-1; 8 nucleotides in the junction match TRBD2. The specimen was blood. The receptor was derived from a man in his late teens or twenties in good health. The DNA is TGCGCCAGCAGCGTCGGGACTAGCTCCTACAATGAGCAGTTCTTC. This translates into CASSVGTSSYNEQFF.